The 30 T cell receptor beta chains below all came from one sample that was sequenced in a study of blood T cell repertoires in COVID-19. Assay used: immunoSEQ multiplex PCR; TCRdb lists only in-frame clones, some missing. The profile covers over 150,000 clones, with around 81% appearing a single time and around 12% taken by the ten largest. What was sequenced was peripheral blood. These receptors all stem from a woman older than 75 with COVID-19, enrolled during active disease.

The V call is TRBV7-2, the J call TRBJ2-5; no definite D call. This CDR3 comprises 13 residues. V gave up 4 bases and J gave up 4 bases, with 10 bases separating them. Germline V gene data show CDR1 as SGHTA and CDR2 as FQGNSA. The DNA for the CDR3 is TGTGCCAGCAGCTCAGGTCCCAGAGAGACCCAGTACTTC. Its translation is CASSSGPRETQYF.

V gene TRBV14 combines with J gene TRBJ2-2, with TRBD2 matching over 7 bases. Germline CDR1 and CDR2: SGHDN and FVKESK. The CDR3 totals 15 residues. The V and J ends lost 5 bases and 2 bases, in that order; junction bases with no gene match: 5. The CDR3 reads CASSGGVTNTGELFF. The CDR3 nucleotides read TGTGCCAGCAGCGGGGGGGTCACTAACACCGGGGAGCTGTTTTTT.

CDR3 loop: CASSLGQEVGYTF. The CDR3 coding sequence is TGCGCCAGCAGCTTGGGACAGGAGGTTGGCTACACCTTC. This chain connects TRBV5-1 to TRBJ1-2; TRBD1 might be the D (6 bases). The CDR3 contains 13 residues. Per the germline V gene, CDR1 is SGHRS and CDR2 is YFSETQ. The ends were cut back, 0 bases at V and 7 bases at J, with 10 bases in the middle. Using reference TRBV5-1 and TRBJ1-2 for the parts outside the CDR3, the full variable domain is KAGVTQTPRYLIKTRGQQVTLSCSPISGHRSVSWYQQTPGQGLQFLFEYFSETQRNKGNFPGRFSGRQFSNSRSEMNVSTLELGDSALYLCASSLGQEVGYTFGSGTRLTVV.

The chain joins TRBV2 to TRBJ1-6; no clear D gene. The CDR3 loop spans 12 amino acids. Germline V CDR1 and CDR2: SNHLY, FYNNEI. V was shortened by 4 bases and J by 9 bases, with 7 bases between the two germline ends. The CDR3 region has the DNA TGTGCCAGCAGTGTGTCTCTTTCACCCCTCCACTTT. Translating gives CASSVSLSPLHF.

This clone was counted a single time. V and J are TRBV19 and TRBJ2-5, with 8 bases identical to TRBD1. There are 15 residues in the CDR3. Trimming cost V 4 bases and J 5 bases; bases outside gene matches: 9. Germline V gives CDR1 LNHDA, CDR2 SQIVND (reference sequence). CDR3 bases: TGTGCCAGTAGTACCGGACAGGGTTTAAGGGAGACCCAGTACTTC. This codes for CASSTGQGLRETQYF.

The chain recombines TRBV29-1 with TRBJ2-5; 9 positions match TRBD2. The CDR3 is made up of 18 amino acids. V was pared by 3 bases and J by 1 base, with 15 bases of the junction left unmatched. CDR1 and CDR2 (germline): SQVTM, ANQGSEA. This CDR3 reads CSVDSRLAGRGFQETQYF. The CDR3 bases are TGCAGCGTTGATTCTCGGCTAGCGGGACGGGGCTTCCAAGAGACCCAGTACTTC.

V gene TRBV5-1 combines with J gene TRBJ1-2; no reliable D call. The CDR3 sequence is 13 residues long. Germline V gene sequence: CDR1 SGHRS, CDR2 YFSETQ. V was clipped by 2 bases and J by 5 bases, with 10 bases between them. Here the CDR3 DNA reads TGCGCCAGCAGCTTAGACACCACGTATGGCTACACCTTC. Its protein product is CASSLDTTYGYTF.

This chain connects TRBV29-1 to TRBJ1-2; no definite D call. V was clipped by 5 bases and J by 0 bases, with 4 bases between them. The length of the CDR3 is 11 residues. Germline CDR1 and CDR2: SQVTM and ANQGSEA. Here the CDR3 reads CSVPANYGYTF. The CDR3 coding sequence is TGCAGCGTTCCAGCTAACTATGGCTACACCTTC.

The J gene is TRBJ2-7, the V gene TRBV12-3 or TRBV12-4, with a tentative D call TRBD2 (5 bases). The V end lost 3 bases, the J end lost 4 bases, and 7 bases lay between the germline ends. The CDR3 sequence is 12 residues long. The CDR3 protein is CASSFGLYEQYF. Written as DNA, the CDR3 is TGTGCCAGCAGTTTCGGACTTTACGAGCAGTACTTC.

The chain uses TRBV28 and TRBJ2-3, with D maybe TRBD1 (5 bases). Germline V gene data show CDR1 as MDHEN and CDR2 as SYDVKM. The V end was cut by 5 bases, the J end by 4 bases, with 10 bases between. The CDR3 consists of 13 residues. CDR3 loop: CASSPPGSDTQYF. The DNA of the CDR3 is TGTGCCAGCAGTCCCCCAGGGTCAGATACGCAGTATTTT.

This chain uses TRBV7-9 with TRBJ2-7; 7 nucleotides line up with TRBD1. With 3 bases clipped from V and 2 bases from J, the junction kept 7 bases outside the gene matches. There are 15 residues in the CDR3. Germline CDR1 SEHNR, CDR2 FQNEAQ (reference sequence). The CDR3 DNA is TGTGCCAGCAGCTTTTTTCTGGGACAGCCCTACGAGCAGTACTTC. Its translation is CASSFFLGQPYEQYF.

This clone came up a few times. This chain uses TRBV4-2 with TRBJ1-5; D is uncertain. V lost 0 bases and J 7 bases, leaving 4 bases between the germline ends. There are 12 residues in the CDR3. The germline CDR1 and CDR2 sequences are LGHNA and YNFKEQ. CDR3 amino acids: CASSQEGQPQHF. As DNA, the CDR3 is TGTGCCAGCAGCCAAGAGGGCCAGCCCCAGCATTTT.

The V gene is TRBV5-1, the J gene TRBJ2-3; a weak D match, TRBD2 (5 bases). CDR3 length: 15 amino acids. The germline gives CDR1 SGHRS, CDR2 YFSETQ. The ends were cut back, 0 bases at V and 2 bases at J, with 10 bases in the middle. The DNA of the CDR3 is TGCGCCAGCAGCTTGGGTTTGGGAGACACAGATACGCAGTATTTT. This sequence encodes CASSLGLGDTDTQYF. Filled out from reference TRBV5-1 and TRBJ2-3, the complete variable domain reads KAGVTQTPRYLIKTRGQQVTLSCSPISGHRSVSWYQQTPGQGLQFLFEYFSETQRNKGNFPGRFSGRQFSNSRSEMNVSTLELGDSALYLCASSLGLGDTDTQYFGPGTRLTVL.

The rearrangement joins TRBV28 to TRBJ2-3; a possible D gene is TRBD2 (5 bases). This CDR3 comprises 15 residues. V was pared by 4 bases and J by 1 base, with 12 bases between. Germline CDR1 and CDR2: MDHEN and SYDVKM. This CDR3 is CASSSVLAGTDTQYF. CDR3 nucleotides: TGTGCCAGCAGTTCAGTGCTAGCCGGCACAGATACGCAGTATTTT.

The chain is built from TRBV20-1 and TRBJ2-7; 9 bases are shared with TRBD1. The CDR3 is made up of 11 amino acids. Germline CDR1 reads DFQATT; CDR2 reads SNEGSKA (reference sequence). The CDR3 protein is CSTGGTYEQYF. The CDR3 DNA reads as TGCAGCACAGGGGGCACCTACGAGCAGTACTTC.

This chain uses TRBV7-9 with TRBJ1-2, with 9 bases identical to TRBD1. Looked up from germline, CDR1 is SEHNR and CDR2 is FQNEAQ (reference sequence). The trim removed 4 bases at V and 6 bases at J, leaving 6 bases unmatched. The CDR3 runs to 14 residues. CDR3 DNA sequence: TGTGCCAGCAGCTCACAGGGGGCGTCACATGGCTACACCTTC. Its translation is CASSSQGASHGYTF.

In DNA form, the CDR3 reads TGCGCCAGCAGCCAAGATAGTACAGATAATTCACCCCTCCACTTT. This translates into CASSQDSTDNSPLHF. The V and J genes are TRBV4-3 and TRBJ1-6; D gene ambiguous. The CDR3 contains 15 residues. Germline-derived CDR1 and CDR2 are LGHNA and YSLEER. Trimming cost V 0 bases and J 5 bases, with 8 bases left between them.

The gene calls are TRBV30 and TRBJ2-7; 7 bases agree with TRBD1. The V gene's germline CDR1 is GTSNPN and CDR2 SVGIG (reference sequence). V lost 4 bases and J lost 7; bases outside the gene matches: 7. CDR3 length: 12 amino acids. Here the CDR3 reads CAWNSGGREQYF. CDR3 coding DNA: TGTGCCTGGAACTCAGGGGGTCGAGAGCAGTACTTC.

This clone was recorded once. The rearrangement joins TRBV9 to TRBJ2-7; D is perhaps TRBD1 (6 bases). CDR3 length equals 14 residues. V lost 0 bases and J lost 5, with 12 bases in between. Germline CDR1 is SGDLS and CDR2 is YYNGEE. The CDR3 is CASSVEGAGDEQYF. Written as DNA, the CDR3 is TGTGCCAGCAGCGTAGAAGGGGCAGGGGACGAGCAGTACTTC.

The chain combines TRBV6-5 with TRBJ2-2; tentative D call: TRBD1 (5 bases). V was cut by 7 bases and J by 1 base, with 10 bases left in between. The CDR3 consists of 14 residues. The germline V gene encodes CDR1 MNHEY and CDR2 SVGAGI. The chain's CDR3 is CASIGAGNTGELFF. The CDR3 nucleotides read TGTGCCAGCATTGGGGCAGGGAACACCGGGGAGCTGTTTTTT.

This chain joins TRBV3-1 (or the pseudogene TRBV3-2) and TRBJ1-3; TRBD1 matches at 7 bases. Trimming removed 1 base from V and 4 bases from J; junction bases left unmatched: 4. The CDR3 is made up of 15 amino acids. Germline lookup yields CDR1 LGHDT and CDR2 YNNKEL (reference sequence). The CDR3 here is CASSQVWTGGNTIYF. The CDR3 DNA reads TGTGCCAGCAGCCAAGTCTGGACAGGCGGAAACACCATATATTTT.

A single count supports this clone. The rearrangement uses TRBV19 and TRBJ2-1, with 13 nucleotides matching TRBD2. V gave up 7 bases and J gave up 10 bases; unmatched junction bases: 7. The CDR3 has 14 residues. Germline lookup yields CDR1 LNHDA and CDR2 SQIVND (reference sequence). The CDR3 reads CASTRLAGGGEQFF. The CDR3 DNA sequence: TGTGCCAGTACCCGACTAGCGGGGGGCGGGGAGCAGTTCTTC.

As DNA, the CDR3 is TGCAGCGTTGAACTCAACGGGGCCCAGTACTTC. Translated, it gives CSVELNGAQYF. The chain joins TRBV29-1 to TRBJ2-5, with TRBD2 as a possible D gene (5 bases). The CDR3 runs to 11 residues. The germline CDR1 and CDR2 sequences are SQVTM and ANQGSEA. Trimming took off 2 bases at V and 9 bases at J, with 10 bases between the two ends.

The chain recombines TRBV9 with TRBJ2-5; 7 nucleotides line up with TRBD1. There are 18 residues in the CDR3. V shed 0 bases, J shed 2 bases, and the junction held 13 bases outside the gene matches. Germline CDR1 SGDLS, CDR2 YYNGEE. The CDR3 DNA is TGTGCCAGCAGCGTAGCCCAATTTAGACAGGGAGTGCAAGAGACCCAGTACTTC. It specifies CASSVAQFRQGVQETQYF.

Here the CDR3 DNA reads TGTGCCAGCAGTTTAAGAGGGAGCTATGGCTACACCTTC. This codes for CASSLRGSYGYTF. The rearrangement joins TRBV12-3 or TRBV12-4 to TRBJ1-2; no reliable D call. Trimming shortened V by 2 bases and J by 4 bases, and 8 bases separated the two germline ends. The CDR3 spans 13 residues.

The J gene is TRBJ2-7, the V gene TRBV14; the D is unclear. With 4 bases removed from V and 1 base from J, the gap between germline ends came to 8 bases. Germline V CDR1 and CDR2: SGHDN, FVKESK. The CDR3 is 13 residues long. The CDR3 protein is CASSPIESYEQYF. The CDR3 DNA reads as TGTGCCAGCAGCCCTATCGAATCCTACGAGCAGTACTTC.

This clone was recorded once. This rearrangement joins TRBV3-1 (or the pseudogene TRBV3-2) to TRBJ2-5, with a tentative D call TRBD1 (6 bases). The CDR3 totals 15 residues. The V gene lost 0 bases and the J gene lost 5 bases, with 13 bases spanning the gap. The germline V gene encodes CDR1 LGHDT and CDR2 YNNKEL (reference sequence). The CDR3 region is CASSQDYRELETQYF. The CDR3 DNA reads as TGTGCCAGCAGCCAAGATTACAGGGAGTTGGAGACCCAGTACTTC.

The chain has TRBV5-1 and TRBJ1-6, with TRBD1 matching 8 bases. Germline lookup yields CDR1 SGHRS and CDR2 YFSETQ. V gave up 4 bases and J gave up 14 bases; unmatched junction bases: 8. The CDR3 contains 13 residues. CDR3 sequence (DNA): TGCGCCAGCAGCCCAACAGGGGGTCGAGCCCTCCACTTT. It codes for CASSPTGGRALHF.

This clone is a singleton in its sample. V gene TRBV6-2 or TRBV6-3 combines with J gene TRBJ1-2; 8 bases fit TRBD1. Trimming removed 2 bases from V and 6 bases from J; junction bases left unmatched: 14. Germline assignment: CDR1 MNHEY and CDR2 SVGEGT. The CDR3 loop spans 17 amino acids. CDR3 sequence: CASSYGQGAGEWDGYTF. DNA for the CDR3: TGTGCCAGCAGTTACGGCCAGGGGGCAGGTGAATGGGATGGCTACACCTTC.

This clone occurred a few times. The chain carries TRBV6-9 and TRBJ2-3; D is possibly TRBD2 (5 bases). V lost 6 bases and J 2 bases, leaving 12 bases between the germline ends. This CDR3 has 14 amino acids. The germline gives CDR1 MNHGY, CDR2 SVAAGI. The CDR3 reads CASRRRVPTDTQYF. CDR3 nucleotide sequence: TGTGCCAGCAGAAGGCGGGTTCCCACAGATACGCAGTATTTT.